Below, one T cell receptor (beta chain) is given with its context. Profiled with immunoSEQ multiplex PCR; TCRdb holds only in-frame clones, not every one. The table lists about 67,000 clones, approximately 90% of them singletons, with more than 15% in the top ten. This record comes from a study of blood T cell repertoires in COVID-19. The CDR3 totals 13 residues. Germline V gene lookup returns CDR1 LNHDA and CDR2 SQIVND (reference sequence). The V end was cut by 3 bases, the J end by 8 bases, with 10 bases between. Specimen: peripheral blood. This clonotype was obtained from a woman aged 80 or over with acute or convalescent COVID-19. The rearrangement uses TRBV19 and TRBJ1-4; no definite D call. The CDR3 is CASSIPSGEKLFF. CDR3 DNA: TGTGCCAGTAGTATTCCCAGTGGCGAAAAACTGTTTTTT.